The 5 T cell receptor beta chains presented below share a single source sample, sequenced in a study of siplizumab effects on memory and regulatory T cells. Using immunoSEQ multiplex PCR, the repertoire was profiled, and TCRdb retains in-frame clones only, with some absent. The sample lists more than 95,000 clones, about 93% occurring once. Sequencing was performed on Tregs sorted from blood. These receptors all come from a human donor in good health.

The CDR3 DNA sequence: TGTGCCAGCAGCTTAGGGGGCAGCAAAAACATTCAGTACTTC. As protein: CASSLGGSKNIQYF. The chain is built from TRBV11-3 and TRBJ2-4, with TRBD1 as a possible D gene (5 bases). V lost 1 base and J 3 bases, leaving 7 bases between the germline ends. The CDR3 runs to 14 residues. CDR1 and CDR2 (germline): SGHNT, YENEEA.

The CDR3 loop reads CAIRKTATVYGYTF. The CDR3 DNA is TGTGCCATCAGGAAGACAGCGACCGTCTATGGCTACACCTTC. The chain has TRBV10-3 and TRBJ1-2; possibly TRBD1 for D (5 bases). Germline assignment: CDR1 ENHRY and CDR2 SYGVKD. The CDR3 has 14 amino acids. Trimming removed 6 bases at V and 4 bases at J, with 15 bases between.

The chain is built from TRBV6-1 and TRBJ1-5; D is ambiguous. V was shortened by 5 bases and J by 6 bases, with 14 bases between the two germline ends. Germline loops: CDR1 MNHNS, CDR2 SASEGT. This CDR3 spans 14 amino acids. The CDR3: CASSTKFSTQPQHF. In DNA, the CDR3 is TGTGCCAGCAGTACTAAGTTCAGTACTCAGCCCCAGCATTTT.

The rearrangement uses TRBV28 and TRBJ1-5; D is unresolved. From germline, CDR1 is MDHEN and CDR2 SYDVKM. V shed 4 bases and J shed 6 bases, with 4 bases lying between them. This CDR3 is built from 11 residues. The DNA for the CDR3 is TGTGCCAGCAGTTGGCGTCAGCCCCAGCATTTT. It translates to CASSWRQPQHF.

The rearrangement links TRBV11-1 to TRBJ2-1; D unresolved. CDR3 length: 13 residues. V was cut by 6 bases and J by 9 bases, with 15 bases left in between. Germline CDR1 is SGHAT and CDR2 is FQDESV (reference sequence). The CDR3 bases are TGTGCCAGCAGTGAAGACGTGGTAGGTGAGCAGTTCTTC. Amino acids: CASSEDVVGEQFF. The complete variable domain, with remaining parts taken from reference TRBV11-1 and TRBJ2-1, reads EAEVAQSPRYKITEKSQAVAFWCDPISGHATLYWYRQILGQGPELLVQFQDESVVDDSQLPKDRFSAERLKGVDSTLKIQPAELGDSAMYLCASSEDVVGEQFFGPGTRLTVL.